This T cell receptor beta chain is drawn from a study of T cell responses to AZD1222 COVID-19 vaccine. Notes on the study in general: At baseline, seropositivity was found in only 6 or 7 AZD1222 recipients. In the spike-specific TCR repertoire, nearly half reportedly target unmutated variant regions. In all cases, repertoires were sampled only after the peak T cell response. Most donors were white British and more were female, and clonal diversity was possibly underestimated.

Germline CDR1 reads LNHDA; CDR2 reads SQIVND (reference sequence). The CDR3 covers 16 residues. V shed 6 bases, J shed 2 bases, and the junction held 12 bases outside the gene matches. TCRdb keeps only in-frame clones here, not all; method: immunoSEQ multiplex PCR. The sample holds about 56,000 clones; approximately 83% are singletons and the top ten take more than 13%. Worth noting for this clone: Its antigen remains unknown.

The chain combines TRBV19 with TRBJ1-2; 7 nucleotides agree with TRBD1. This receptor was obtained from an adult in good health. The sequencing here drew on peripheral blood, taken on day 0 of AZD1222 vaccination. CDR3 protein: CASRILSRTGNYGYTF. The CDR3 nucleotides are TGTGCCAGTAGGATTCTCTCAAGGACAGGCAACTATGGCTACACCTTC.